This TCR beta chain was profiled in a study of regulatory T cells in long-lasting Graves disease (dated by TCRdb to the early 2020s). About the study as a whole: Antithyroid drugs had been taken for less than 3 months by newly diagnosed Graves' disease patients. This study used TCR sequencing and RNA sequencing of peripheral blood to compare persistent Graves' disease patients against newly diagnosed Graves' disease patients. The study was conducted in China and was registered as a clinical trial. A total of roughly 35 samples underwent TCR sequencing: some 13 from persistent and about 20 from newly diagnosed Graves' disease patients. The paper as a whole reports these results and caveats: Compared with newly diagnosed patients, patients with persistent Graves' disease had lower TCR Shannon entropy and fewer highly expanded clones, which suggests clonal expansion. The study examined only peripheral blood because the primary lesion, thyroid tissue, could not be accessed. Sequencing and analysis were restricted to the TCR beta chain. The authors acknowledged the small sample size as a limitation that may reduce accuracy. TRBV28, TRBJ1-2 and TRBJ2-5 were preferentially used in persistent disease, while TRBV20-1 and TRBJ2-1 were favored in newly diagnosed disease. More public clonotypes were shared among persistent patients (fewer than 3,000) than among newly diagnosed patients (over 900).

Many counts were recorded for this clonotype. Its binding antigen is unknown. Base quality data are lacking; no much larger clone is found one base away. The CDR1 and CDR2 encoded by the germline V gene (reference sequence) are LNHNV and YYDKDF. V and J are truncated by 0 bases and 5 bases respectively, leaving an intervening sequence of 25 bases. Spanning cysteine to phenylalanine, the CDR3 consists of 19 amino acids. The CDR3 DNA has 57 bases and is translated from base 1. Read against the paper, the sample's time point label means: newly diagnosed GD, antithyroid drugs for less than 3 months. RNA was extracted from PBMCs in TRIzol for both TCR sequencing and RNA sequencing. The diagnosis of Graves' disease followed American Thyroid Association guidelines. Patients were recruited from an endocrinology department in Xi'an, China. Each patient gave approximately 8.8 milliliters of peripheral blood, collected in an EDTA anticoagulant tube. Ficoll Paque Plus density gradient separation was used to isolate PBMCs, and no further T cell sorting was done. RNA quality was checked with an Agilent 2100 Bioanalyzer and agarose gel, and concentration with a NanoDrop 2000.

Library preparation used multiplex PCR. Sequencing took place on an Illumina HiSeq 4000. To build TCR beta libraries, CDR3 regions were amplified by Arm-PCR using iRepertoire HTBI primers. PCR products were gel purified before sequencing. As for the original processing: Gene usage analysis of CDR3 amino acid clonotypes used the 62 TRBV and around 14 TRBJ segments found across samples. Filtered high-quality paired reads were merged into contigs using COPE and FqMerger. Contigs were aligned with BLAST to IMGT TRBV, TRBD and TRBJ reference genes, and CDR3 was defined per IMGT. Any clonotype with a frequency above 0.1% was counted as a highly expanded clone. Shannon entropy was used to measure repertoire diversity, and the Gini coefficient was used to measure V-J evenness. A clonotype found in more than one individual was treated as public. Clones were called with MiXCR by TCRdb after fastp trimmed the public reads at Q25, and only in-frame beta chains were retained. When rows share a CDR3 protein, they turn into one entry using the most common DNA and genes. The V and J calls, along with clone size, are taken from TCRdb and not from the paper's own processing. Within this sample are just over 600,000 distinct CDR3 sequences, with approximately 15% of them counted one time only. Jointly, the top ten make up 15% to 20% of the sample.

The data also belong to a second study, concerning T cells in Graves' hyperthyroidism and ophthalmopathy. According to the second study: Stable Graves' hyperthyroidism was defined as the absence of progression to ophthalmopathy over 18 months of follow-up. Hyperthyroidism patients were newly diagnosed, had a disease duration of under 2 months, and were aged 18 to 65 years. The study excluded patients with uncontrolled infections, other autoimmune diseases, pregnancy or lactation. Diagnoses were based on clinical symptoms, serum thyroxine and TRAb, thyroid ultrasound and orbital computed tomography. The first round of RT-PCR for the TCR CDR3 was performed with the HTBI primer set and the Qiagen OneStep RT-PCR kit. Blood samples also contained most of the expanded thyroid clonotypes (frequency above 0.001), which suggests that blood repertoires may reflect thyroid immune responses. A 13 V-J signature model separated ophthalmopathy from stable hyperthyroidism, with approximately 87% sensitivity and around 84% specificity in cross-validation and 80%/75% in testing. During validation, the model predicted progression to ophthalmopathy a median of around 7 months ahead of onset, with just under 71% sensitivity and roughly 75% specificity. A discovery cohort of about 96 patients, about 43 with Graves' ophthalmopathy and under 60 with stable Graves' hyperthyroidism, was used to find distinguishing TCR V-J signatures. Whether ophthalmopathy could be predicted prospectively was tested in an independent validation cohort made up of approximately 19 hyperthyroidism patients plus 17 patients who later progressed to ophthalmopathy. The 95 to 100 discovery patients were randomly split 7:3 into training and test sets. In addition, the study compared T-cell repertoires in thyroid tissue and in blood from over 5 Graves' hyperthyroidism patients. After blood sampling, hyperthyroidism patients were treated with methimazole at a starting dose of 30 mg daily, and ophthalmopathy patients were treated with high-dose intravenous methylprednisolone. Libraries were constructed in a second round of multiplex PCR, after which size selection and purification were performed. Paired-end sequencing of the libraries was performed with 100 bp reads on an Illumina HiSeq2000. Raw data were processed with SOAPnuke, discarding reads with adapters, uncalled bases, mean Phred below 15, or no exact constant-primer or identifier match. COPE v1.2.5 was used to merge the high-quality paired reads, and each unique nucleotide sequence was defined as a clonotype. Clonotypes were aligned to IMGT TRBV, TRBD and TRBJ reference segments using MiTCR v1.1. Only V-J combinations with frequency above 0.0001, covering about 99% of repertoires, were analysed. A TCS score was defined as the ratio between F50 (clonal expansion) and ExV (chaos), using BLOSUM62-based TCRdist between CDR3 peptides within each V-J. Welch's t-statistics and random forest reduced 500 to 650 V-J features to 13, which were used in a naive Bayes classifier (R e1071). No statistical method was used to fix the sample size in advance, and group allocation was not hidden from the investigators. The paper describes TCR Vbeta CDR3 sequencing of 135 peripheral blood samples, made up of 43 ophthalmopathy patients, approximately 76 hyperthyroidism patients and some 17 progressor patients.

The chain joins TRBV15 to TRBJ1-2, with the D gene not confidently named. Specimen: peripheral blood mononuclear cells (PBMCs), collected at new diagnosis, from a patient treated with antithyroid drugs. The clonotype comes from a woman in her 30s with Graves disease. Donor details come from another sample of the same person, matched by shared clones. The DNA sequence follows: TGTGCCACCAGCAGAGATCTTCTGGGCAGCGGACTGAGTTCTTATGGCTACACCTTC. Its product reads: CATSRDLLGSGLSSYGYTF.